This T cell receptor beta chain comes out of a study of T cell repertoires in cytomegalovirus infection. For the study at large: The public TCR beta signatures pointed to both CMV infection and matching HLA type.

TCRdb reprocessed the reads with MiXCR, giving one entry per CDR3 protein. The table includes roughly 800,000 distinct CDR3 sequences, almost 30% detected once. Regarding the study as a whole: Predominance within the ex vivo response was attributable to HLA-C-restricted CMV-specific TCR beta clonotypes. Cumulative public TCR beta family frequency identified carriers of CMV plus the relevant HLA.

This clonotype was detected once. Its antigen is currently unknown. The CDR3 consists of 15 residues. The V end lost 2 bases, the J end lost 2 bases, and 12 bases lay between the germline ends. Germline V lookup: CDR1 MNHEY, CDR2 SMNVEV (reference sequence). This specimen was cultured CD8+ T cells from PBMCs, taken from culture after CMV antigen stimulation. This chain connects TRBV27 to TRBJ2-5; D might be TRBD1 or TRBD2, each matching 5 bases. The receptor was derived from a human donor in good health (CMV status not recorded). Some clones in this sample may be carry-over from other donors' samples. The CDR3 nucleotides read TGTGCCAGCAGTTTACAGGGACGGCCACAAGAGACCCAGTACTTC. Translation: CASSLQGRPQETQYF.